The 18 T cell receptor beta chains below all came from one sample that was sequenced in a study of T cell repertoires in Merkel cell carcinoma. The data were produced by immunoSEQ multiplex PCR, yet TCRdb's version contains in-frame clones alone and is incomplete. The sample shows roughly 14,000 clones, approximately 80% of them seen only once. The specimen was tumor tissue. The receptors here all came from an adult with Merkel cell carcinoma.

The J gene is TRBJ2-1, the V gene TRBV3-1 (or the pseudogene TRBV3-2), with D possibly TRBD2 on 6 matching bases. Germline-derived CDR1 and CDR2 are LGHDT and YNNKEL (reference sequence). The V and J ends lost 3 bases and 10 bases respectively, with 10 bases between them. The CDR3 extends over 12 amino acids. The DNA for the CDR3 is TGTGCCAGCAGCCATGGAGCGGGCGAGCAGTTCTTC. Residues: CASSHGAGEQFF.

The chain links TRBV15 to TRBJ2-7, with D maybe TRBD2 (6 bases). Trimming removed 0 bases from V and 6 bases from J, with 12 bases in between. This CDR3 has 14 amino acids. CDR1 is LNHNV, CDR2 YYDKDF, per germline (reference sequence). This CDR3 is CATSRDMRESEQYF. DNA for the CDR3: TGTGCCACCAGCAGAGATATGCGGGAATCCGAGCAGTACTTC.

V gene TRBV7-2 combines with J gene TRBJ2-6; weak D call: TRBD1 (5 bases). CDR3 length: 18 amino acids. V shed 5 bases and J shed 4 bases, with 21 bases lying between them. Germline values: CDR1 SGHTA, CDR2 FQGNSA. CDR3 region: CASSHGGQGLGGANVLTF. The CDR3 DNA reads as TGTGCCAGCAGCCATGGTGGGCAGGGCCTAGGAGGGGCCAACGTCCTGACTTTC.

The chain links TRBV4-2 to TRBJ2-5, with D perhaps TRBD2 (6 bases). The germline V and J ends were trimmed by 1 base and 4 bases, with 10 bases remaining between them. The CDR3 covers 14 residues. Germline V gene data show CDR1 as LGHNA and CDR2 as YNFKEQ. CDR3 in DNA: TGTGCCAGCAGCCAAGGGGAGGTTCGAGAGACCCAGTACTTC. This translates into CASSQGEVRETQYF.

V is TRBV19 and J is TRBJ1-3; 9 bases map to TRBD1. The J segment lost 3 bases and the V segment lost 4 bases, leaving 1 base of the junction unmatched. The CDR3 covers 14 residues. The germline V gene encodes CDR1 LNHDA and CDR2 SQIVND (reference sequence). DNA of the CDR3: TGTGCCAGTAGTACGGGACAGGGTGGAAACACCATATATTTT. It specifies CASSTGQGGNTIYF. Based on the CDR3 plus reference TRBV19 and TRBJ1-3, the full variable domain is DGGITQSPKYLFRKEGQNVTLSCEQNLNHDAMYWYRQDPGQGLRLIYYSQIVNDFQKGDIAEGYSVSREKKESFPLTVTSAQKNPTAFYLCASSTGQGGNTIYFGEGSWLTVV.

The CDR3 region is CASRIAGGILETQYF. CDR3 sequence (DNA): TGTGCCAGCAGGATAGCGGGGGGTATTTTGGAGACCCAGTACTTC. The chain has TRBV2 and TRBJ2-5; 10 bases fit TRBD2. The germline gives CDR1 SNHLY, CDR2 FYNNEI. The CDR3 spans 15 residues. Losses at the gene ends were 6 bases for V and 5 bases for J; bases not matched to a gene: 9.

The V and J genes are TRBV6-5 and TRBJ2-1; TRBD1 is a possible D gene (6 bases). Germline V lookup: CDR1 MNHEY, CDR2 SVGAGI. Trimming cost V 7 bases and J 8 bases, with 12 bases left between them. The CDR3 contains 12 residues. CDR3 bases: TGTGCCAGCAACTACAGGGACCATGAGCAGTTCTTC. It encodes CASNYRDHEQFF.

This clone has only a few counts. Other DNA sequences within the sample encode an identical CDR3. This chain joins TRBV28 and TRBJ1-2; D is undetermined. The CDR3 has 13 residues. Trimming left V 3 bases short and J 6 bases short, with 11 bases between. Germline CDR1 reads MDHEN; CDR2 reads SYDVKM. The CDR3 spells CASSLSGGDGYTF. The CDR3 DNA follows: TGTGCCAGCAGTTTGTCCGGCGGGGATGGCTACACCTTC.

This rearrangement joins TRBV29-1 to TRBJ2-3; TRBD2 matches at 8 bases. Germline values: CDR1 SQVTM, CDR2 ANQGSEA. The CDR3 is made up of 15 amino acids. Trimming cost V 1 base and J 3 bases; bases outside gene matches: 6. Here the CDR3 reads CSVEGNSGNTDTQYF. The CDR3 DNA follows: TGCAGCGTTGAAGGAAATAGCGGGAATACAGATACGCAGTATTTT.

This rearrangement joins TRBV4-2 to TRBJ2-1; 9 bases line up with TRBD1. The CDR3 length is 15 residues. J lost 10 bases, V lost 6 bases, and 13 bases had no gene match. The germline gives CDR1 LGHNA, CDR2 YNFKEQ. CDR3 sequence: CASSPVGGQGGEQFF. CDR3 nucleotides: TGTGCCAGCAGTCCTGTTGGGGGACAGGGAGGAGAGCAGTTCTTC.

The CDR3 region is CASSPAGSGGTYEQYF. The CDR3, as DNA: TGTGCCAGCAGCCCCGCGGGTAGCGGGGGTACCTACGAGCAGTACTTC. The gene calls are TRBV28 and TRBJ2-7; 9 bases are a match to TRBD2. Germline V gives CDR1 MDHEN, CDR2 SYDVKM. The CDR3 is made up of 16 amino acids. After removal of 6 bases from V and 2 bases from J, the junction contained 11 bases not matched to a gene. Supplemented by reference TRBV28 and TRBJ2-7, the full variable domain reads DVKVTQSSRYLVKRTGEKVFLECVQDMDHENMFWYRQDPGLGLRLIYFSYDVKMKEKGDIPEGYSVSREKKERFSLILESASTNQTSMYLCASSPAGSGGTYEQYFGPGTRLTVT.

The chain employs TRBV6-5 and TRBJ2-3; 7 nucleotides agree with TRBD2. This CDR3 comprises 14 residues. Germline CDR1 reads MNHEY; CDR2 reads SVGAGI. Unmatched junction bases numbered 4, after V lost 6 bases and J lost 1 base. CDR3 coding DNA: TGTGCCAGCAGCCGGAGCGGGGGCACAGATACGCAGTATTTT. Protein sequence: CASSRSGGTDTQYF.

J is TRBJ2-3 and V is TRBV4-2, with TRBD2 matching over 9 bases. Losses at the gene ends were 0 bases for V and 4 bases for J; bases not matched to a gene: 14. Germline values: CDR1 LGHNA, CDR2 YNFKEQ. The CDR3 runs 19 residues. The CDR3 DNA reads TGTGCCAGCAGCCAAGAATGGAGACGGGCGGGAGGGCGCCCAGATACGCAGTATTTT. This gives the protein CASSQEWRRAGGRPDTQYF.

J is TRBJ2-1 and V is TRBV7-2; D is possibly TRBD1 or TRBD2 (7 bases each). Germline V gene sequence: CDR1 SGHTA, CDR2 FQGNSA. Trimming took off 3 bases at V and 11 bases at J, with 20 bases between the two ends. The CDR3 loop spans 15 amino acids. CDR3: CASSLGGTDSLKQFF. For the CDR3, the DNA is TGTGCCAGCAGCTTGGGGGGGACAGACTCTCTCAAGCAGTTCTTC.

The chain employs TRBV7-9 and TRBJ1-1; D perhaps matches TRBD1 (5 bases). Trimming cost V 6 bases and J 4 bases, with 15 bases left between them. Germline lookup yields CDR1 SEHNR and CDR2 FQNEAQ (reference sequence). The CDR3 sequence is 14 residues long. Here the CDR3 DNA reads TGTGCCAGCAGACCTCAGGGTGAAGGCACTGAAGCTTTCTTT. The encoded protein is CASRPQGEGTEAFF. The whole variable domain, filled in from reference TRBV7-9 and TRBJ1-1, reads DTGVSQNPRHKITKRGQNVTFRCDPISEHNRLYWYRQTLGQGPEFLTYFQNEAQLEKSRLLSDRFSAERPKGSFSTLEIQRTEQGDSAMYLCASRPQGEGTEAFFGQGTRLTVV.

This clone showed up just a few times. The CDR3 region is CASSPGLAGGDNEQYF. CDR3 nucleotides: TGCGCCAGCAGCCCCGGACTAGCGGGAGGTGATAACGAGCAGTACTTC. The genes are TRBV4-1 and TRBJ2-7, with 14 nucleotides matching TRBD2. V lost 4 bases, J lost 5 bases, and 7 bases stayed unmatched. CDR1 is MGHRA, CDR2 YSYEKL, per germline. This CDR3 has 16 residues.

The CDR3 loop reads CASSQAGQGLYEQYF. As DNA, the CDR3 is TGCGCCAGCAGCCAAGCCGGACAGGGGCTCTACGAGCAGTACTTC. V usage is TRBV4-1 and J usage is TRBJ2-7; TRBD1 aligns across 9 bases. The CDR3 totals 15 residues. The V segment lost 1 base and the J segment 3 bases; nucleotides outside the gene matches: 4. The germline V gene has CDR1 MGHRA and CDR2 YSYEKL.

The genes are TRBV5-1 and TRBJ2-7, with TRBD1 matching over 8 bases. Germline V CDR1 and CDR2: SGHRS, YFSETQ. The V gene end was trimmed by 3 bases and the J gene end by 6 bases; junction bases not matched to a gene: 5. The CDR3 has 13 amino acids. CDR3 in amino acids: CASSSQGAGEQYF. The CDR3, as DNA: TGCGCCAGCAGCTCCCAGGGGGCAGGCGAGCAGTACTTC.